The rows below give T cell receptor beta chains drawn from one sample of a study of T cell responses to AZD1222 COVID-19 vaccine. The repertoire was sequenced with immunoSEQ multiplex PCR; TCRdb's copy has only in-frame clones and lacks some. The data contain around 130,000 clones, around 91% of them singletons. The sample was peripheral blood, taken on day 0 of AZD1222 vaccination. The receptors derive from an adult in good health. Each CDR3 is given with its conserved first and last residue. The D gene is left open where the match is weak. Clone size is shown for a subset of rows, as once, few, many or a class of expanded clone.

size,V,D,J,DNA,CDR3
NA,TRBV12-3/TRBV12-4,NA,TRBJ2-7,TGTGCCAGCGCCGGGAACGAGCAGTACTTC,CASAGNEQYF
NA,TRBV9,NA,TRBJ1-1,TGTGCCAGCAGCCCCATCCTGGGGGACACTGAAGCTTTCTTT,CASSPILGDTEAFF
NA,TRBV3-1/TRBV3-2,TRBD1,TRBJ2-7,TGTGCCAGCAGGGGGACAGGGGACTACGAGCAGTACTTC,CASRGTGDYEQYF
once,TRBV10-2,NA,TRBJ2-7,TGCGCCAGCACCCGTGTTGGAGGTCCCCACGAGCAGTACTTC,CASTRVGGPHEQYF
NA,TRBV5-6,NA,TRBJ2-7,TGTGCCAGCAGCCCCCAGGGGCGGTGGGCAACGTCTTACGAGCAGTACTTC,CASSPQGRWATSYEQYF
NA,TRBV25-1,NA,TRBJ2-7,TGTGCCAGCAGTGATGGGGACTGGGCGGAGAGTTTCTACGAGCAGTACTTC,CASSDGDWAESFYEQYF
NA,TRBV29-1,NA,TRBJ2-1,TGCAGCGTTGAAGACGAGGACTTCGAGCAGTTCTTC,CSVEDEDFEQFF
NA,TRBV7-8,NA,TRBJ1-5,TGTGCCAGCAGCCCCCGCGTCGTGCACAATCAGCCCCAGCATTTT,CASSPRVVHNQPQHF
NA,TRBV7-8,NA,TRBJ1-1,TGTGCCAGCAGCGATTTTTTCGGGGCCAAGAACACTGAAGCTTCCTTT,CASSDFFGAKNTEASF
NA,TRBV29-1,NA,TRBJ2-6,TGCAGCGTTGCCCGACAGTCTGGGGCCAACGTCCTGACTTTC,CSVARQSGANVLTF
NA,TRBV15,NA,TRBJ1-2,TGTGCCACCAGCAGGGGGACGGGCTATGGCTACACCTTC,CATSRGTGYGYTF
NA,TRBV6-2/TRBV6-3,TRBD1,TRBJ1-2,TGTGCCAGCAGTTACAGCGGGGACAGGGTACGGGGCTACACCTTC,CASSYSGDRVRGYTF
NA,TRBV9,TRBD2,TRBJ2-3,TGTGCCAGCAGCGGCACCGGGACTATCAACACAGATACGCAGTATTTT,CASSGTGTINTDTQYF
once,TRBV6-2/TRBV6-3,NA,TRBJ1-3,TGTGCCAGCAGCTTTTATGGAAACACCATATATTTT,CASSFYGNTIYF
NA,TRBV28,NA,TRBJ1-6,TGTGCCAGCACCAAGGGGAGCTCCTATAATTCACCCCTCCACTTT,CASTKGSSYNSPLHF
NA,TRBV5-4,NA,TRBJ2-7,TGTGCCAGCAGCTCCTACAGGAAAGGCTCCTACGAGCAGTACTTC,CASSSYRKGSYEQYF
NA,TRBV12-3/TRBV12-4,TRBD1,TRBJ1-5,TGTGCCACCTCAGGGGGGCGCAATCAGCCCCAGCATTTT,CATSGGRNQPQHF
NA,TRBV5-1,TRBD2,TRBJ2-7,TGCGCCAGCAGCGGACCGGGACTAGCTCTCTCCTACGAGCAGTACTTC,CASSGPGLALSYEQYF
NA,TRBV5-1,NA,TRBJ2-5,TGCGCCAGCAGGCCTGGGACAGGATTAGCGGGAGCTTACCAAGAGACCCAGTACTTC,CASRPGTGLAGAYQETQYF
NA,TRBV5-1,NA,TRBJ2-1,TGCGCCAGCAGCGTTGGTAGGCTTGAGCAGTTCTTC,CASSVGRLEQFF
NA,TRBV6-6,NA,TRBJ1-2,TGTGCCAGCAGTTCTGGGGATGGCTACACCTTC,CASSSGDGYTF
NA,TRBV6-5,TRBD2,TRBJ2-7,TGTGCCAGCAGACACCGGGACTATCTCTACGAGCAGTACTTC,CASRHRDYLYEQYF
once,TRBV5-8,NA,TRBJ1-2,TGCGGCTTGGCAGTTCGGATGTATGGCTACACCTTC,CGLAVRMYGYTF
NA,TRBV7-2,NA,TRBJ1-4,TGTGCCAGCAGCCCGCGGGGCGCGACTAATGAAAAACTGTTTTTT,CASSPRGATNEKLFF
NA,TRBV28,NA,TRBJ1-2,TGTGCCAGCAGTTTATATCGGGGGGCGACTAACTATGGCTACACCTTC,CASSLYRGATNYGYTF
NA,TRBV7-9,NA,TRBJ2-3,TGTGCCAGCAGCCCCCCCGAGGGTTCAGGGGTCACAGATACGCAGTATTTT,CASSPPEGSGVTDTQYF
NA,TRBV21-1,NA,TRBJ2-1,TGTGCCAGCAGCATAGGGATGTTCCCTCATACCGGTGAGCAGTTCTTC,CASSIGMFPHTGEQFF
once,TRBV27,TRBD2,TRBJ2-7,TGTGCCAGCAGTTCGGGACTAGCGGGAGTATTCGAGCAGTACTTC,CASSSGLAGVFEQYF
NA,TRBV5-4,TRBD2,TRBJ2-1,TGTGCCAGCAGCTTAAGGCGGGAGGTCTACAATGAGCAGTTCTTC,CASSLRREVYNEQFF
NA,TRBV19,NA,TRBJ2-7,TGTGCCAGTAGGAAGGGACTCGCCCTGGGCTACGAGCAGTACTTC,CASRKGLALGYEQYF
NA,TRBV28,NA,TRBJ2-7,TGTGCCAGCAGTACCGTTTCACAGGGTCGGCCATACGAGCAGTACTTC,CASSTVSQGRPYEQYF
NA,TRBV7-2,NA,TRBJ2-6,TGTGCCAGCAGCTTAGAAAGACAGGCCGTCCTGACTTTC,CASSLERQAVLTF
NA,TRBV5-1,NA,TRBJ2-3,TGCGCCAGCAATCTGGAAGACAGCACAGATACGCAGTATTTT,CASNLEDSTDTQYF
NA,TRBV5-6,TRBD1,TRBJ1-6,TGTGCCAGCAGCTTGGGGCAGGGGGCATATTCACCCCTCCACTTT,CASSLGQGAYSPLHF
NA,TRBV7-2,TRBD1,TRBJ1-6,TGTGCCAGCAGCTTAGAGGGACAGGGCTCACCCCTCCACTTT,CASSLEGQGSPLHF
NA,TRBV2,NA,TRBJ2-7,TGTGCCAGCAGTGGGGGGACCATCTCCTACGAGCAGTACTTC,CASSGGTISYEQYF
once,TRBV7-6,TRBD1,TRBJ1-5,TGTGCCAGCAGCTTAGCGCTCAGGGGGGATAGCAATCAGCCCCAGCATTTT,CASSLALRGDSNQPQHF
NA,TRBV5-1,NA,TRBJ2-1,TGCGCCAGCAGGAAAGGGGTAAATGAGCAGTTCTTC,CASRKGVNEQFF
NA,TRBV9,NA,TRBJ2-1,TGTGCCAGCAGCGTAACTACAGCGGACAATGAGCAGTTCTTC,CASSVTTADNEQFF
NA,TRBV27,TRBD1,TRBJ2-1,TGTGCCAGCAGTTTGTTCGGGACAGGGTACAATGAGCAGTTCTTC,CASSLFGTGYNEQFF
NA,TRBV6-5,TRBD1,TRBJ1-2,TGTGCCAGCAGGCCACAGGGGTCTAACTATGGCTACACCTTC,CASRPQGSNYGYTF
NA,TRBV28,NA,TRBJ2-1,TGTGCCAGCAGTTGGGTAGCTGGTCCCTACAATGAGCAGTTCTTC,CASSWVAGPYNEQFF
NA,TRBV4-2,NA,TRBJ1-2,TGTGCCAGCAGCCTCCTGACAGGCGGTGGCTATGGCTACACCTTC,CASSLLTGGGYGYTF
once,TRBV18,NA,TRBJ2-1,TGTGCCAGCTCACCGAGAACTAGCTCCTACAATGAGCAGTTCTTC,CASSPRTSSYNEQFF
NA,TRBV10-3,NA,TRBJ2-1,TGTGCCATCAGTGACCAGGGGTCCTACAATGAGCAGTTCTTC,CAISDQGSYNEQFF
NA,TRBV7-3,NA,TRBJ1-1,TGTGCCAGCAGCTTAATCCCACAGGGCCGGGGTGAAGCTTTCTTT,CASSLIPQGRGEAFF